Below, 2 T cell receptor beta chains from the same sample are listed, as sequenced in a study of cytomegalovirus exposure and HLA in healthy donors. The PCR was carried out with 60 Vbeta primers and 13 Jbeta primers. Some clones are missing from TCRdb's copy, which holds only in-frame ones; the method was immunoSEQ multiplex PCR. The table shows about 120,000 clones, with 77% occurring only once. The source material was PBMCs. Receptor source: a man aged 18 to 29 in good health and CMV-seropositive.

CDR3 DNA: TGCGCCAGCAGTGAGTCCCCAGACTCTGGAAACACCATATATTTT. Its protein product is CASSESPDSGNTIYF. The chain has TRBV10-1 and TRBJ1-3; D unclear. Germline assignment: CDR1 WNHNN and CDR2 SYGVQD (reference sequence). Trimming pared 0 bases from V and 0 bases from J, leaving 6 bases between. The CDR3 has 15 amino acids.

The chain recombines TRBV4-2 with TRBJ2-5; D may be TRBD1 (5 bases). In germline, CDR1 is LGHNA, CDR2 YNFKEQ. Trimming took 1 base from V and 0 from J, leaving 15 bases between them. The CDR3 consists of 17 residues. The chain's CDR3 is CASSQGRAEGYQETQYF. DNA of the CDR3: TGTGCCAGCAGCCAAGGCAGGGCGGAAGGGTACCAAGAGACCCAGTACTTC.